This TCR beta chain was captured in a study of patients and donors after allogeneic stem cell transplantation. TCRdb independently ran MiXCR on the RT-PCR reads; one entry per CDR3 protein. The table lists more than 150,000 distinct CDR3 sequences, about a quarter of them singletons. Of note for this clonotype: This may be a read error, as it is one base from a much larger clone.

Sequenced: blood, either unsorted or a sorted T cell fraction (not recorded which). The receptor's source is a human donor who was either an allogeneic HSCT recipient or a stem cell or donor lymphocyte infusion donor (not recorded which). It is not recorded whose cells these are; they may come from a transplant donor.

In DNA form, the CDR3 reads TGTGCCAGCAGTTTGTCCAGGAGGGTAGGGAACACTGAAGCTTTCTTT. Its protein product is CASSLSRRVGNTEAFF. The chain employs TRBV6-5 and TRBJ1-1; no firm D call. The CDR3 loop spans 16 amino acids. The V end was cut by 4 bases, the J end by 1 base, with 16 bases between. Germline values: CDR1 MNHEY, CDR2 SVGAGI.